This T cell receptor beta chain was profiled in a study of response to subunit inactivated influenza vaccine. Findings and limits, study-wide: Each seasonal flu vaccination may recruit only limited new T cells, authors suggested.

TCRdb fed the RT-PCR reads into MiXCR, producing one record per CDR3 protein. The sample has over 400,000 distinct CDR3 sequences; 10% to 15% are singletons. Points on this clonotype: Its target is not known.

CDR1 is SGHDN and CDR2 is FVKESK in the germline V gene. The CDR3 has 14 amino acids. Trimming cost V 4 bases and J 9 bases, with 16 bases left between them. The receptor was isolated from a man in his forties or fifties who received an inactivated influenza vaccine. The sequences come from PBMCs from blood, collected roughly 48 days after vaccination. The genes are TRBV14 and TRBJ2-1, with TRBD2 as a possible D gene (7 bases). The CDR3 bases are TGTGCCAGCAGCCCACAGGGAGGGTTAGGTGAGCAGTTCTTC. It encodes CASSPQGGLGEQFF.